These 19 T cell receptor beta chains came from one sample sequenced in a study of blood T cell repertoires in COVID-19. The protocol was immunoSEQ multiplex PCR, while the TCRdb copy is restricted to in-frame clones and leaves out a portion. Among about 220,000 clones listed, more than 65% were seen once. The specimen was peripheral blood. The source of these receptors is a man aged 50-60 years with active or convalescent COVID-19.

This clone was counted once. The CDR3 region has the DNA TGCAGCGTTGACGAACAGATGAACACTGAAGCTTTCTTT. It is translated as CSVDEQMNTEAFF. The V call is TRBV29-1, the J call TRBJ1-1, with unresolved D. The CDR3 is made up of 13 amino acids. Per the germline V gene, CDR1 is SQVTM and CDR2 is ANQGSEA. V was pared by 3 bases and J by 0 bases, with 8 bases between.

The chain has TRBV7-8 and TRBJ2-2; TRBD1 aligns across 7 bases. Germline assignment: CDR1 SGHVS and CDR2 FQNEAQ. The CDR3 is 16 residues long. Losses at the gene ends were 2 bases for V and 1 base for J; bases not matched to a gene: 4. This CDR3 is CASSLMTGRNTGELFF. As DNA, the CDR3 is TGTGCCAGCAGCTTAATGACAGGGCGGAACACCGGGGAGCTGTTTTTT.

The gene calls are TRBV28 and TRBJ1-5, with D perhaps matching TRBD1 (6 bases). The germline V gene has CDR1 MDHEN and CDR2 SYDVKM. V shed 5 bases and J shed 4 bases, with 15 bases lying between them. The CDR3 is made up of 15 amino acids. The CDR3 reads CASSPPGTSNQPQHF. The CDR3 DNA sequence: TGTGCCAGCAGTCCTCCAGGGACAAGTAATCAGCCCCAGCATTTT.

This clone was observed once. J is TRBJ2-2 and V is TRBV24-1; D gene unclear. The CDR3 runs 17 residues. Trimming took 2 bases from V and 4 from J, leaving 16 bases between them. Germline CDR1 KGHDR, CDR2 SFDVKD. In DNA, the CDR3 is TGTGCCACCAGTGATTCCGACAAACCCGAAGGCACCGGGGAGCTGTTTTTT. This gives the protein CATSDSDKPEGTGELFF.

The chain links TRBV9 to TRBJ2-2; TRBD1 agrees at 7 bases. Germline CDR1 SGDLS, CDR2 YYNGEE. V was pared by 4 bases and J by 1 base, with 4 bases of the junction left unmatched. The CDR3 contains 15 residues. DNA of the CDR3: TGTGCCAGCAGCCCCCGGACAGGGAACACCGGGGAGCTGTTTTTT. This gives the protein CASSPRTGNTGELFF.

This sequence joins TRBV9 and TRBJ1-5; D is possibly TRBD1 (6 bases). The germline gives CDR1 SGDLS, CDR2 YYNGEE. The CDR3 runs 16 residues. The V end lost 6 bases, the J end lost 3 bases, and 19 bases lay between the germline ends. CDR3 sequence reads: CASNLQGQADNQPQHF. The CDR3 DNA follows: TGTGCCAGCAACCTACAGGGCCAGGCTGACAATCAGCCCCAGCATTTT.

This sequence joins TRBV2 and TRBJ2-4; D is ambiguous. CDR3 length: 13 amino acids. Trimming took off 3 bases at V and 0 bases at J, with 3 bases between the two ends. Germline V gene sequence: CDR1 SNHLY, CDR2 FYNNEI. Written as DNA, the CDR3 is TGTGCCAGCAGTGACCAAGCCAAAAACATTCAGTACTTC. As protein: CASSDQAKNIQYF. The full variable domain, rest sourced from reference TRBV2 and TRBJ2-4, is EPEVTQTPSHQVTQMGQEVILRCVPISNHLYFYWYRQILGQKVEFLVSFYNNEISEKSEIFDDQFSVERPDGSNFTLKIRSTKLEDSAMYFCASSDQAKNIQYFGAGTRLSVL.

The J gene is TRBJ2-7, the V gene TRBV6-2 or TRBV6-3; 7 nucleotides line up with TRBD1. Germline lookup yields CDR1 MNHEY and CDR2 SVGEGT. The CDR3 spans 13 residues. The V segment lost 5 bases and the J segment 3 bases; nucleotides outside the gene matches: 4. The CDR3 loop reads CASSHRDSYEQYV. The CDR3 DNA reads TGTGCCAGCAGTCACAGGGACAGCTACGAGCAGTACGTC.

The genes are TRBV14 and TRBJ2-5; no reliable D call. The germline V gene encodes CDR1 SGHDN and CDR2 FVKESK. The CDR3 loop spans 13 amino acids. The V and J ends lost 5 bases and 1 base respectively, with 8 bases between them. The CDR3 is CASSGQVQETQYF. The CDR3, as DNA: TGTGCCAGCAGCGGGCAGGTCCAAGAGACCCAGTACTTC. Looking up the rest from reference TRBV14 and TRBJ2-5 gives the full variable domain: EAGVTQFPSHSVIEKGQTVTLRCDPISGHDNLYWYRRVMGKEIKFLLHFVKESKQDESGMPNNRFLAERTGGTYSTLKVQPAELEDSGVYFCASSGQVQETQYFGPGTRLLVL.

The rearrangement links TRBV3-1 (or the pseudogene TRBV3-2) to TRBJ2-2, with 11 bases lining up with TRBD1. V trimming: 3 bases; J trimming: 4 bases; junction bases outside the gene matches: 7. The CDR3 loop spans 17 amino acids. The germline CDR1 and CDR2 sequences are LGHDT and YNNKEL (reference sequence). CDR3 residues: CASSHRTGGGGTGELFF. CDR3 DNA: TGTGCCAGCAGCCACCGGACAGGGGGCGGTGGCACCGGGGAGCTGTTTTTT.

This clone appeared once. This chain links TRBV30 with TRBJ1-5, with TRBD1 matching 8 bases. The CDR3 extends over 15 amino acids. Unmatched junction bases numbered 8, after V lost 2 bases and J lost 5 bases. Germline V gene data show CDR1 as GTSNPN and CDR2 as SVGIG (reference sequence). The CDR3: CAWSLSQGAHQPQHF. CDR3 DNA sequence: TGTGCCTGGAGTCTGTCGCAGGGGGCACATCAGCCCCAGCATTTT.

This chain connects TRBV5-8 to TRBJ2-5; the D is unclear. CDR1 is SGHTS and CDR2 is YDEGEE in the germline V gene. The germline V and J ends were trimmed by 2 bases and 5 bases, with 10 bases remaining between them. CDR3 length: 13 amino acids. The CDR3 coding sequence is TGTGCCAGCAGCTTCCTAGGTGCGGAGACCCAGTACTTC. Translation: CASSFLGAETQYF.

The V gene is TRBV7-9, the J gene TRBJ1-6, with D unclear. Germline V gene lookup returns CDR1 SEHNR and CDR2 FQNEAQ (reference sequence). This CDR3 comprises 13 residues. V lost 5 bases to trimming and J lost 12 bases, with 14 bases between them. Written as DNA, the CDR3 is TGTGCCAGCAGCCGAGAAGAGGGCCTACCCCTCCACTTT. Amino acid sequence: CASSREEGLPLHF.

This chain uses TRBV4-2 with TRBJ2-2; 11 bases agree with TRBD2. This CDR3 is 15 amino acids long. V gave up 6 bases and J gave up 2 bases; unmatched junction bases: 2. Germline V gene lookup returns CDR1 LGHNA and CDR2 YNFKEQ. The DNA for the CDR3 is TGTGCCAGCAGTCTAGCGGGGGGAAACACCGGGGAGCTGTTTTTT. Amino acid sequence: CASSLAGGNTGELFF.

Only a few counts were recorded for this clone. The chain has TRBV12-3 or TRBV12-4 and TRBJ2-3; D unclear. The CDR3 is 13 residues long. V was clipped by 6 bases and J by 6 bases, with 13 bases between them. CDR3 in DNA: TGTGCCAGCAGCCCCGAGTTCCTCGATACGCAGTATTTT. Its protein is CASSPEFLDTQYF.

This clone was recorded a few times. The rearrangement uses TRBV9 and TRBJ1-2, with 10 bases aligning to TRBD1. This CDR3 contains 17 residues. V shed 3 bases and J 4 bases; nucleotides not matched to a gene: 12. The V gene's germline CDR1 is SGDLS and CDR2 YYNGEE. The CDR3 region has the DNA TGTGCCAGCAGCGGTACCGGGACAGGGGCCTCCCGCTATGGCTACACCTTC. This sequence encodes CASSGTGTGASRYGYTF.

The chain has TRBV4-1 and TRBJ2-3; 7 bases map to TRBD1. With V trimmed by 3 bases and J by 0 bases, 3 bases remained unmatched. The germline V gene has CDR1 MGHRA and CDR2 YSYEKL. The CDR3 has 15 residues. The CDR3 spells CASSHGTASTDTQYF. The CDR3 DNA sequence: TGCGCCAGCAGCCACGGGACAGCGAGCACAGATACGCAGTATTTT.

V gene TRBV11-2 combines with J gene TRBJ1-3, with D maybe TRBD1 (5 bases). Germline V gene lookup returns CDR1 SGHAT and CDR2 FQNNGV. CDR3 length equals 16 residues. V lost 3 bases, J lost 4 bases, and 16 bases lay in between. DNA of the CDR3: TGTGCCAGCAGCTTCGGGGGGAGGTTAAACGGAAACACCATATATTTT. This translates into CASSFGGRLNGNTIYF.

CDR3 DNA: TGTGCCAGCATGGCGGGACTAGCGGGAGTTTTTCGGGAGACCCAGTACTTC. Translating gives CASMAGLAGVFRETQYF. The rearrangement uses TRBV2 and TRBJ2-5, with 14 positions matching TRBD2. Trimming removed 7 bases from V and 5 bases from J; junction bases left unmatched: 12. From germline, CDR1 is SNHLY and CDR2 FYNNEI. The CDR3 covers 17 residues.